The T cell receptor beta chain described here comes from a study of T-cell reconstitution after alpha-beta-depleted transplantation in children. Unique molecular identifiers were built into the TCRbeta library. Via MiXCR, TCRdb re-called the PCR reads, giving one row per CDR3 protein. The data show over 100,000 distinct CDR3 sequences, with approximately 8% seen just once and about 17% held by the top ten. Germline CDR1 and CDR2: KGHSH and LQKENI. This CDR3 is 13 amino acids long. Trimming removed 5 bases from V and 3 bases from J, with 10 bases in between. This clonotype was recorded at least ten times. Its target is not known. Study-wide findings and caveats: A year post-transplant, T-cell counts and diversity derived mostly from newly produced T cells. In patients about two months after transplant, alpha-beta T cells reportedly arose from several hundred expanded graft clones.

V and J are TRBV18 and TRBJ1-1, with D maybe TRBD1 (6 bases). The receptor comes from a boy aged 2 to 10 with acute lymphoblastic leukemia, due to receive a stem cell transplant. This specimen was PBMCs, taken before TCRalphabeta/CD19-depleted stem cell transplant. The CDR3 nucleotides read TGTGCCAGCTCAACACAGGGTGACACTGAAGCTTTCTTT. It encodes CASSTQGDTEAFF.